This TCR beta chain was found in a study of human T cells and chemical hapten exposure. Study context: Sensitization was performed using 2% DPC on a roughly 2 cm by roughly 2 cm upper inner arm skin site. Findings and caveats of the study: While controls formed fewer of them, expanded TCRs formed significantly more large CDR3 similarity clusters.

In its sample, this clonotype was seen a few times. Its antigen is unidentified. Methods used by the authors: The number of TCRs in each sample had a median of 95,638 and spanned roughly 23,224 to 750,000. MiXCR, applied by TCRdb to the RACE reads, yields one record per CDR3 protein. None of the V and J calls come from the authors' own analysis; TCRdb made them. This table holds roughly 120,000 distinct CDR3 sequences, approximately 15% found once. The CDR3 has 15 amino acids. V was cut by 0 bases and J by 4 bases, with 13 bases left in between. Germline lookup yields CDR1 SGDLS and CDR2 YYNGEE. Time point given: patch test 1, 2 weeks after DPC sensitization. The treatment: therapeutic diphenylcyclopropenone sensitization with weekly scalp DPC.

The V gene is TRBV9, the J gene TRBJ1-2; D remains ambiguous. Source: whole blood, taken in connection with sensitization to the hapten diphenylcyclopropenone (DPC). The receptor comes from a man aged 18 to 30 with alopecia areata. Some clones in this sample may be carry-over from other donors' samples. The CDR3 coding sequence is TGTGCCAGCAGCGTAGCTGTCGGCAGTACCTATGGCTACACCTTC. Translating it yields CASSVAVGSTYGYTF. Full variable domain (missing parts from reference TRBV9 and TRBJ1-2): DSGVTQTPKHLITATGQRVTLRCSPRSGDLSVYWYQQSLDQGLQFLIQYYNGEERAKGNILERFSAQQFPDLHSELNLSSLELGDSALYFCASSVAVGSTYGYTFGSGTRLTVV.